These 5 T cell receptor beta chains share one sample of origin, sequenced in a study of cytomegalovirus exposure and HLA in healthy donors. PCR involved 60 Vbeta and 13 Jbeta primers. Produced via immunoSEQ multiplex PCR; TCRdb's table is partial and in-frame only. This repertoire shows about 160,000 clones, just over 75% found once; its top ten account for around 1.5%. Sequencing input: PBMCs. Every receptor here comes from a man aged 40-55 years in good health and CMV-seronegative.

The rearrangement joins TRBV7-2 to TRBJ2-3; 8 bases are shared with TRBD2. Germline-derived CDR1 and CDR2 are SGHTA and FQGNSA. The CDR3 has 15 residues. The V segment lost 5 bases and the J segment 6 bases; nucleotides outside the gene matches: 10. CDR3 amino acids: CASSPLAGYPDTQYF. The CDR3 coding sequence is TGTGCCAGCAGCCCCCTAGCGGGTTATCCGGATACGCAGTATTTT.

In DNA form, the CDR3 reads TGCGCCAGCAGCTCGACAGAAGCTAACTATGGCTACACCTTC. It encodes CASSSTEANYGYTF. V usage is TRBV5-1 and J usage is TRBJ1-2, with a possible D match to TRBD1 (5 bases). Germline V gene sequence: CDR1 SGHRS, CDR2 YFSETQ. The CDR3 is 14 residues long. Trimming left V 3 bases short and J 0 bases short, with 9 bases between.

This clone appeared a few times. The V and J genes are TRBV10-3 and TRBJ1-2, with D perhaps matching TRBD1 (6 bases). The length of the CDR3 is 12 residues. Trimming shortened V by 6 bases and J by 5 bases, and 10 bases separated the two germline ends. CDR1 and CDR2 from the germline V gene are ENHRY and SYGVKD. The CDR3 DNA reads as TGTGCCATCAGCGGACAGTTTTATGGCTACACCTTC. Amino acids: CAISGQFYGYTF.

V gene TRBV15 combines with J gene TRBJ2-4; TRBD1 matches 9 bases. The V gene's germline CDR1 is LNHNV and CDR2 YYDKDF (reference sequence). The CDR3 covers 15 residues. J gave up 8 bases and V 0 bases, and 5 bases lay outside the gene matches. The CDR3 DNA reads TGTGCCACCAGCAGAGACGGACAGGGGATAGACATTCAGTACTTC. It specifies CATSRDGQGIDIQYF.

The rearrangement links TRBV7-9 to TRBJ2-1, with 8 bases that match TRBD2. The germline gives CDR1 SEHNR, CDR2 FQNEAQ (reference sequence). The V segment lost 7 bases and the J segment 6 bases; nucleotides outside the gene matches: 17. There are 17 residues in the CDR3. CDR3: CASTIYRVAGIGNEQFF. CDR3 in DNA: TGTGCCAGCACGATCTACCGCGTAGCGGGGATTGGCAATGAGCAGTTCTTC.